This T cell receptor (beta chain) is from a study of PD-1 blockade in classical Hodgkin lymphoma. Study-level points and caveats: Relapsed/refractory patients reportedly had the lowest baseline TCR diversity, below newly diagnosed patients, who were below healthy donors. TCR diversity in CD4+, not CD8+, cells rose significantly by C4D1.

As concerns this clone: Antigen unknown.

Here immunoSEQ multiplex PCR was the method, and the copy in TCRdb shows in-frame clones only, minus some. The sample lists thousands of clones, roughly 74% seen once, with around 18% in the top ten. The CDR3 totals 13 residues. The germline V gene encodes CDR1 SGHNT and CDR2 YYREEE (reference sequence). The germline V and J ends were trimmed by 7 bases and 1 base, with 12 bases remaining between them. In every patient, relapse followed autologous stem cell transplantation, while exposure to brentuximab vedotin differed. The study isolated CD8+ T cells from thawed PBMCs by magnetic negative selection.

The genes are TRBV5-4 and TRBJ2-7; a weak D match, TRBD2 (5 bases). The source of this sequence is a human donor with classical Hodgkin lymphoma. The starting material was CD8+ T cells from blood, obtained at baseline. CDR3: CASAVGSSYEQYF. DNA of the CDR3: TGTGCCAGCGCGGTGGGGAGTTCCTACGAGCAGTACTTC.